The present TCR beta chain was sequenced within a study of sequential checkpoint blockade in melanoma. Study-level information: Randomization was 1:1 between first-line nivolumab→ipilimumab and ipilimumab→nivolumab.

Treatment in this sample: randomized to nivolumab then ipilimumab (arm A) or the reverse (arm B). From thawed PBMCs, live CD3+CD8+ cells negative for CD19 and CD56 were sorted. Sequencing used immunoSEQ multiplex PCR; TCRdb keeps in-frame clones, though not all of them. The repertoire holds 9,500 to 15,000 clones, with about three quarters as singletons. The length of the CDR3 is 15 residues. From germline, CDR1 is SGDLS and CDR2 YYNGEE. The ends were cut back, 3 bases at V and 2 bases at J, with 13 bases in the middle. The sequences come from CD8+ T cells sorted from blood (inferred from file names), collected from a patient given nivolumab and ipilimumab in sequence. This chain links TRBV9 with TRBJ2-3; D uncertain. The TCR comes from a human donor with melanoma. The CDR3 coding sequence is TGTGCCAGCAGCGCGACACTTTCCTACACAGATACGCAGTATTTT. Its protein product is CASSATLSYTDTQYF.